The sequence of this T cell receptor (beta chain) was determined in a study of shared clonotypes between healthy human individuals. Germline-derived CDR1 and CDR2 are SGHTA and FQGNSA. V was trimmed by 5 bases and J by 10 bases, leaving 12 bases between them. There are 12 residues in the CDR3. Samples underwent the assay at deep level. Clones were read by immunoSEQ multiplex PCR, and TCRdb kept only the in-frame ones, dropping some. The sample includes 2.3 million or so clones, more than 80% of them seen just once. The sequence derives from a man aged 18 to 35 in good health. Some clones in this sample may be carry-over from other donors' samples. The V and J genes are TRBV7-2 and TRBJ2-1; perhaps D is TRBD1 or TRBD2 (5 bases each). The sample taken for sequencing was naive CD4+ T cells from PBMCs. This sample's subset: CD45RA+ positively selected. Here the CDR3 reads CASSPLWGEQFF. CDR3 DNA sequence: TGTGCCAGCAGCCCTCTATGGGGGGAGCAGTTCTTC.